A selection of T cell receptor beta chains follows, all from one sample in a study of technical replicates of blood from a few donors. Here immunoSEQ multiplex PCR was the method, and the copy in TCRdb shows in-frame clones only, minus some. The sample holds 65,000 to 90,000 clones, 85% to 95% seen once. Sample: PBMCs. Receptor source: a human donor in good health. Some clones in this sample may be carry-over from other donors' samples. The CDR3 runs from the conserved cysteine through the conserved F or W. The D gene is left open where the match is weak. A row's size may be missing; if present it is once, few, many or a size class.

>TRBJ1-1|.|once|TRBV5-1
CASSFSGGNTEAFF
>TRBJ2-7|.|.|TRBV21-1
CASSTYRHPRSAF
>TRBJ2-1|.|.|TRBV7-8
CASSLRGSAPRRSYNEQFF
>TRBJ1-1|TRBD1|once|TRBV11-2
CASRRGTGGRMNTEAFF
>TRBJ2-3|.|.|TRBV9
CASSVAADTQYF
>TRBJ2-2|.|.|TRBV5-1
CATKPKGANTGELFF
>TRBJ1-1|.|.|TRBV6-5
CATKVGAENTEAFF
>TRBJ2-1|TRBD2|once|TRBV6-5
CASSYAASGRAGKFF
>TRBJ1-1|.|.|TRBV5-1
CASSLGAQMNTEAFF
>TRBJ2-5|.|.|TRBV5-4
CASSEHTKRETQYF
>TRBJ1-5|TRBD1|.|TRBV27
CASRAGTGGLSNQPQHF
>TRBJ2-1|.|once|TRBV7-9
CASRHPESSYNEQFF
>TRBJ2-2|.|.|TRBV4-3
CASSQEAGHPGELFF
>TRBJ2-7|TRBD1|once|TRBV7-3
CASSPTGTGYEQYF
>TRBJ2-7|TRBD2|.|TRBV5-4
CASSRGDRREQYF
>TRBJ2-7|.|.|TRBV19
CASNQGFGTYEQYF
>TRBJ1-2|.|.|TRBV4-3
CASSQDQVGYTF
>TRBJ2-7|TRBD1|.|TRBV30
CAWSQMGQGAFYEQYF
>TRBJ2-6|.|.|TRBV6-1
CASSELRHPSGANVLTF
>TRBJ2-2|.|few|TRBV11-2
CASSLPGLRTGELFF
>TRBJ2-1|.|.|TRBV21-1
CASSTAGTPYNEQFF
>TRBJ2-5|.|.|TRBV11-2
CASSLVGGSGTQYF
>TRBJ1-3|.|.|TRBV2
CASSGISGNTIYF
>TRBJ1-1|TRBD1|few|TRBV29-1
CSVGQGANTEAFF
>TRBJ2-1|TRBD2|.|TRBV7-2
CALKGLAGGLSYNEQFF
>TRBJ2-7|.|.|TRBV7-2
CASSLRPGTFYEQYF
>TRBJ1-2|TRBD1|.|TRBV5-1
CASGFADRGLYGYTF
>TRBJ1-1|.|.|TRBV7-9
CASSLGEWVTEAFF
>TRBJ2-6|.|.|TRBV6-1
CASSALRSGANVLTF
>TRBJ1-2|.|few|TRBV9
CASSAWPGNYGYTF
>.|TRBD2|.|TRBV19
CASSIVRGDEQYF
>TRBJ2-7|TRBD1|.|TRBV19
CASSIRPGGNYEQYF
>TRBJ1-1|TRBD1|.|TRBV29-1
CSVYPRDRGNTEAFF
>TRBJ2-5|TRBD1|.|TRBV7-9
CASSLEGAETQYF
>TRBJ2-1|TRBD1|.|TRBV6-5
CASSYGQGAYNEQFF
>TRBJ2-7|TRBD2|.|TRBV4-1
CASSQDTSGSSYEQYF
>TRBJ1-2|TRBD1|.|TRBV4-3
CASSQPTGGLGYGYTF
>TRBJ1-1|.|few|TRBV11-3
CASSDSGRPTEAFF